These T cell receptor beta chains were read from a single sample in a study of control samples from healthy donors and cancer patients. Sequencing used immunoSEQ multiplex PCR; TCRdb keeps in-frame clones, though not all of them. The sample holds 120,000 or so clones, about 87% seen once. Sequenced sample: blood. These receptors all come from a man aged 55 to 70 in good health. The CDR3 runs from the conserved cysteine through the conserved F or W. The order of the fields is V gene, D gene, J gene, clone size, CDR3 DNA, CDR3 protein. D genes are given only for firm matches. Clone size is given for some rows only: seen once, a few or many times, or a class if the clone is expanded.

>TRBV9|.|TRBJ2-2|.
TGTGCCAGCAGCGTAGGGACATCGAACACCGGGGAGCTGTTTTTT
CASSVGTSNTGELFF
>TRBV7-2|.|TRBJ1-2|.
TGTGCCAGCAGCTTAGCGCTGGTGGCAGGGTCTGACTACACCTTC
CASSLALVAGSDYTF
>TRBV5-1|.|TRBJ2-3|.
TGCGCCAGCAGCTTGGACAGGGCGGACACAGATACGCAGTATTTT
CASSLDRADTDTQYF
>TRBV27|TRBD1|TRBJ2-2|.
TGTGCCAGCGGCCCATATGGGACAGGGTTCGGGGAGCTGTTTTTT
CASGPYGTGFGELFF
>TRBV19|.|TRBJ1-1|.
TGTGCCAGTAGTATATCTGGAGACGAGGCTTTCTTT
CASSISGDEAFF
>TRBV6-6|.|TRBJ1-5|.
TGTGCCAGCAGCCCGAGGACGTCGGACAATCAGCCCCAGCATTTT
CASSPRTSDNQPQHF
>TRBV30|.|TRBJ1-5|.
TGTGCCTGGAGTGTTTCGGGCAATCAGCCCCAGCATTTT
CAWSVSGNQPQHF
>TRBV5-4|TRBD2|TRBJ2-7|.
TGTGCCAGCAGCTTGGGGTCTAGCGGGGGGGCAATCGAGCAGTACTTC
CASSLGSSGGAIEQYF
>TRBV18|.|TRBJ1-1|.
TGTGCCAGCTCACCAGGGCCCGCGGTGAACACTGAAGCTTTCTTT
CASSPGPAVNTEAFF
>TRBV7-8|TRBD1|TRBJ1-5|.
TGTGCCAGCAGCCCACAGACAGGGACCTATCCGCCCCAGCATTTT
CASSPQTGTYPPQHF
>TRBV28|TRBD1|TRBJ1-2|.
TGTGCCACCATACGACAGGGGAGGTACTATGGCTACACCTTC
CATIRQGRYYGYTF
>TRBV5-1|.|TRBJ2-1|.
TGCGCCAGCAGCTTGGCCGCAGGGAACAATGAGCAGTTCTTC
CASSLAAGNNEQFF
>TRBV5-1|.|TRBJ2-1|.
TGCGCCAGCAGCTTTGAGCTCCTCCCCACCAATGAGCAGTTCTTC
CASSFELLPTNEQFF
>TRBV12-3/TRBV12-4|TRBD1|TRBJ2-7|.
TGTGCCAGCAGTGTACAGGGGACCTACGAGCAGTACTTC
CASSVQGTYEQYF
>TRBV4-3|.|TRBJ2-7|.
TGCGCCAGCAGCCAAGATCCTTTCCGCGAGCAGTACTTC
CASSQDPFREQYF
>TRBV19|.|TRBJ1-4|.
TGTGCCAGTATGAAAGAGGGAACAGGACAGATCCCCGAAAAACTGTTTTTT
CASMKEGTGQIPEKLFF
>TRBV5-4|.|TRBJ2-7|.
TGTGCCAGCAGCTTTGATCATTACGAGCAGTACTTC
CASSFDHYEQYF
>TRBV13|.|TRBJ2-3|once
TGTGCCAGCAGCTTAGTTGACTCGTCGCAGTATTTT
CASSLVDSSQYF
>TRBV5-1|TRBD2|TRBJ2-7|.
TGCGCCAGCAGCGAGGGAGCAGCGGGGGGTCCCTACGAGCAGTACTTC
CASSEGAAGGPYEQYF
>TRBV13|TRBD2|TRBJ2-5|.
TGTGCCAGCAGCTTAAGGAGCGGGGGGGCCTCAGAGACCCAGTACTTC
CASSLRSGGASETQYF
>TRBV28|TRBD1|TRBJ1-2|.
TGTGCCAGCAGTCCCCCCGGGACAGCCTATGGCTACACCTTC
CASSPPGTAYGYTF
>TRBV18|TRBD1|TRBJ2-5|.
TGTGCCAGCTCAGACGCCCCCGGGACAGGAGAGACCCAGTACTTC
CASSDAPGTGETQYF
>TRBV4-2|.|TRBJ2-7|.
TGTGCCAGCAGCCAAGACAGGAGCGACGAGCAGTACTTC
CASSQDRSDEQYF
>TRBV7-8|.|TRBJ1-3|.
TGTGCCAGCAGCCAAGGGACCCGAAACACCATATATTTT
CASSQGTRNTIYF
>TRBV30|.|TRBJ1-6|.
TGTGCCTGGAGTGAGAGGGGCAGCTATAATTCACCCCTCCACTTT
CAWSERGSYNSPLHF
>TRBV28|.|TRBJ1-2|.
TGTGCCAGCAGTTTAGCAACAGGGCTTCACTATGGCTACACCTTC
CASSLATGLHYGYTF
>TRBV11-2|.|TRBJ2-7|.
TGTGCCAGCAGCCTAGCCAGGGCGACATCCTACTACGAGCAGTACTTC
CASSLARATSYYEQYF
>TRBV5-1|.|TRBJ1-1|.
TGCGCCAGCAGCTTGGGACTGGAGAACACTGAAGCTTTCTTT
CASSLGLENTEAFF
>TRBV9|TRBD1|TRBJ2-7|.
TGTGCCAGCAGCTTAGCGCCGGGACAGGGGACGTCCGAGCAGTACTTC
CASSLAPGQGTSEQYF
>TRBV7-2|TRBD1|TRBJ1-1|once
TGTGCCAGCAGCTCGACCACAGGGGGCGGATGGGGGGCTGAAGCTTTCTTT
CASSSTTGGGWGAEAFF
>TRBV14|.|TRBJ2-7|.
TGTGCCAGCAGCCAAGAAGCGGAGCCTTACGAGCAGTACTTC
CASSQEAEPYEQYF
>TRBV6-2/TRBV6-3|TRBD2|TRBJ2-1|.
TGTGCCAGCAGTTACGGGGGACTAGCGGGCGATGAGCAGTTCTTC
CASSYGGLAGDEQFF
>TRBV24-1|.|TRBJ1-2|.
TGTGCCACCAGTGACGGGTTCCTCGGCTACACCTTC
CATSDGFLGYTF
>TRBV7-2|TRBD1|TRBJ1-2|.
TGTGCCAGCAACCAGCAGGGTCAGGGGGCGCGAGGCTACACCTTC
CASNQQGQGARGYTF
>TRBV12-3/TRBV12-4|.|TRBJ1-6|.
TGTGCCAGCAGTTTCCTTTATTCACCCCTCCACTTT
CASSFLYSPLHF
>TRBV9|.|TRBJ1-6|.
TGTGCCAGCAGCGCGGGACAAATGCAGAATTCACCCCTCCACTTT
CASSAGQMQNSPLHF
>TRBV6-5|TRBD1|TRBJ1-5|.
TGTGCCAGCAGAACCGGGACAGGCGGACCTCAGCCCCAGCATTTT
CASRTGTGGPQPQHF
>TRBV6-5|.|TRBJ1-4|.
TGTGCCAGCAGAAGGGGGGCCTATGAAAAACTGTTTTTT
CASRRGAYEKLFF
>TRBV5-1|TRBD2|TRBJ2-7|.
TGCGCCAGCGCGAGCGGGATCGAGCAGTACTTC
CASASGIEQYF
>TRBV21-1|.|TRBJ1-1|.
TGTGCCAGCAGCAACACGGCCTCCAGGGGGCTGGACCCTAAGGCGAACACTGAAGCTTTCTTT
CASSNTASRGLDPKANTEAFF
>TRBV7-9|.|TRBJ1-5|.
TGTGCCAGCAGCCGGACGGGGGGCAATCAGCCCCAGCATTTT
CASSRTGGNQPQHF